There are a few counts of the clone carrying this T cell receptor (beta chain). In TCRdb, the 5' RACE reads were re-called with MiXCR into one record per CDR3 protein. The sample carries tens of thousands of distinct CDR3 sequences, approximately 6% recorded once. This record belongs to a study of CD8 T cells in ankylosing spondylitis. Germline CDR1 reads DFQATT; CDR2 reads SNEGSKA (reference sequence). V shed 5 bases, J shed 11 bases, and the junction held 17 bases outside the gene matches. The CDR3 loop spans 14 amino acids. This receptor was obtained from a male donor with ankylosing spondylitis. The V gene is TRBV20-1, the J gene TRBJ1-1, with 7 nucleotides matching TRBD1. Source material: synovial fluid, either unsorted or a sorted T cell fraction (not recorded which). CDR3 sequence (DNA): TGCAGTGCTGATCCGGGACAGTTCGGATTAATGGCTTTCTTT. Translating gives CSADPGQFGLMAFF.